Listed here is a single TCR beta chain. No antigen is known for it. A much larger clone is a single base away; this may be a read error. The sample comes from a study of blood T cells in healthy people across ages. PCR was performed a second time for roughly 7 to 12 cycles using a sample-barcoded 5' primer and a J-beta primer mix. In TCRdb, the 5' RACE reads were re-called with MiXCR into one record per CDR3 protein. The sample has 600,000 or so distinct CDR3 sequences, about 30% seen once. With each sample, at least 5 micrograms of total RNA were extracted. The CDR3 length is 17 residues. Germline CDR1 reads SGHTA; CDR2 reads FQGNSA. Between the trimmed V and J ends, which lost 1 base and 11 bases, there was a span of 26 bases. Study-wide findings and caveats: Older individuals had lower TCR beta diversity per million T cells (the decline was roughly linear).

This chain links TRBV7-2 with TRBJ2-5; D possibly corresponds to TRBD2 (6 bases). The sample comprised blood. This TCR came from a woman of 80 years or more in good health. The DNA for the CDR3 is TGTGCCAGCAGCTTAGGTCCTATAAATCATAGCGGAAATGAGCAGTACTTC. It yields the protein CASSLGPINHSGNEQYF.